This T cell receptor beta chain came from a study of vaccination and CD4 T cells after COVID-19. Findings and limits, study-wide: Median approximately 90% of reactive clones detected in convalescent patients emerged only post-vaccination. Spike mono-reactivity held for 304 of 307 vaccine-specific clones in convalescent patients.

Trimming cost V 6 bases and J 2 bases; bases outside gene matches: 6. CDR1 is DFQATT and CDR2 is SNEGSKA in the germline V gene (reference sequence). This CDR3 has 15 residues. A word on this clonotype: Its antigen is not identified.

As for treatment: roughly 10-day PBMC culture with coronavirus spike peptide pools or control peptides (ViraFEST assay). Once obtained from cultured CD4+ T cells, the DNA was sequenced using the Oncomine TCR Beta short-read assay. TCRdb ran MiXCR on the PCR reads and lists one entry per CDR3 protein. This sample has approximately 12,000 distinct CDR3 sequences, with less than 50% found just once. The source is a human donor with COVID-19. The chain combines TRBV20-1 with TRBJ2-2; 10 bases fit TRBD2. Sequenced input: cultured CD4+ T cells from blood. The CDR3 reads CSAWTSGHNTGELFF. In DNA form, the CDR3 reads TGCAGTGCGTGGACTAGCGGACATAACACCGGGGAGCTGTTTTTT.